Following are 24 T cell receptor beta chains from one sample sequenced in a study of blood T cell repertoires in COVID-19. This table comes from immunoSEQ multiplex PCR, and its TCRdb copy is limited to in-frame clones, with some not included. The repertoire consists of over 150,000 clones, with roughly four fifths occurring once and the leading ten covering 6.5% to 7%. Sequencing used peripheral blood. The source of these receptors is a human donor with acute or convalescent COVID-19. The donor label of this sample is uncertain.

V gene TRBV19 combines with J gene TRBJ2-1; D gene uncertain. CDR3 length: 16 residues. The ends were cut back, 5 bases at V and 0 bases at J, with 14 bases in the middle. Germline CDR1 and CDR2: LNHDA and SQIVND (reference sequence). The chain's CDR3 is CASSGSAASSYNEQFF. The CDR3 region has the DNA TGTGCCAGTAGTGGAAGCGCGGCTAGCTCCTACAATGAGCAGTTCTTC.

The J gene is TRBJ1-4, the V gene TRBV28, with 12 bases matching TRBD1. Germline loops: CDR1 MDHEN, CDR2 SYDVKM. This CDR3 spans 15 amino acids. V lost 3 bases and J lost 8; bases outside the gene matches: 4. The CDR3 sequence: CASSLGTGGREKLFF. CDR3 coding DNA: TGTGCCAGCAGTTTGGGGACAGGGGGCCGCGAAAAACTGTTTTTT.

This chain connects TRBV11-2 to TRBJ2-6; 7 bases fit TRBD1. Per germline, CDR1 SGHAT and CDR2 FQNNGV. J gave up 0 bases and V 4 bases, and 9 bases lay outside the gene matches. CDR3 length: 18 residues. The CDR3 DNA reads TGTGCCAGCAGCTCGGCCCCGGGACAGTTCTCTGGGGCCAACGTCCTGACTTTC. Protein sequence: CASSSAPGQFSGANVLTF.

This rearrangement joins TRBV18 to TRBJ1-4, with D perhaps TRBD1 (6 bases). Germline V gives CDR1 KGHSH, CDR2 LQKENI. V was shortened by 3 bases and J by 4 bases, with 12 bases between the two germline ends. This CDR3 is 15 amino acids long. The CDR3, as DNA: TGTGCCAGCTCACCTTCGACAGGACTTAATGAAAAACTGTTTTTT. The encoded protein is CASSPSTGLNEKLFF. The full variable domain, rest sourced from reference TRBV18 and TRBJ1-4, is NAGVMQNPRHLVRRRGQEARLRCSPMKGHSHVYWYRQLPEEGLKFMVYLQKENIIDESGMPKERFSAEFPKEGPSILRIQQVVRGDSAAYFCASSPSTGLNEKLFFGSGTQLSVL.

The CDR3 protein is CASSTGVRGSYEQYF. The CDR3 DNA reads as TGCGCCAGCAGCACTGGGGTCCGGGGCTCCTACGAGCAGTACTTC. V gene TRBV5-1 combines with J gene TRBJ2-7; D possibly corresponds to TRBD2 (5 bases). Trimming shortened V by 4 bases and J by 0 bases, and 14 bases separated the two germline ends. The germline V gene encodes CDR1 SGHRS and CDR2 YFSETQ. The CDR3 contains 15 residues.

V and J are TRBV5-1 and TRBJ2-5; D remains unclear. There are 13 residues in the CDR3. Germline V CDR1 and CDR2: SGHRS, YFSETQ. The V and J ends lost 2 bases and 4 bases respectively, with 9 bases between them. CDR3 protein: CASSFNGRETQYF. CDR3 coding DNA: TGCGCCAGCAGCTTTAACGGTCGAGAGACCCAGTACTTC.

The chain couples TRBV10-2 to TRBJ2-7, with 13 nucleotides matching TRBD2. V shed 8 bases and J 6 bases; nucleotides not matched to a gene: 4. Germline loops: CDR1 WSHSY, CDR2 SAAADI. This CDR3 is built from 13 residues. The CDR3: CASQGLAGFEQYF. CDR3 coding DNA: TGCGCCAGCCAGGGACTAGCGGGATTCGAGCAGTACTTC.

This clone has only a few counts. The chain carries TRBV5-4 and TRBJ2-7; 7 bases fit TRBD1. The trim removed 1 base at V and 2 bases at J, leaving 0 bases unmatched. Germline lookup yields CDR1 SGHNT and CDR2 YYREEE (reference sequence). The CDR3 is 13 residues long. The DNA for the CDR3 is TGTGCCAGCAGCTTGACAGGGGCCTACGAGCAGTACTTC. This sequence encodes CASSLTGAYEQYF.

This sequence joins TRBV7-2 and TRBJ1-2, with D maybe TRBD1 (6 bases). The CDR3 covers 14 residues. Looked up from germline, CDR1 is SGHTA and CDR2 is FQGNSA. V lost 4 bases and J lost 5, with 14 bases in between. The CDR3 bases are TGTGCCAGCAGCTCAGGGGCCCGAGCTTATGGCTACACCTTC. Translating gives CASSSGARAYGYTF.

The gene calls are TRBV3-1 (or the pseudogene TRBV3-2) and TRBJ2-1, with 7 bases matching TRBD2. V trimming: 4 bases; J trimming: 6 bases; junction bases outside the gene matches: 27. The germline CDR1 and CDR2 sequences are LGHDT and YNNKEL (reference sequence). This CDR3 is built from 21 residues. CDR3 loop: CASSPFILAGLFLAGVNEQFF. The CDR3 region has the DNA TGTGCCAGCAGCCCGTTTATCTTAGCGGGTCTATTCCTCGCGGGCGTCAATGAGCAGTTCTTC.

This chain uses TRBV3-1 (or the pseudogene TRBV3-2) with TRBJ2-2; TRBD2 matches 10 bases. Germline CDR1 is LGHDT and CDR2 is YNNKEL (reference sequence). The ends lost 3 bases at V and 4 bases at J; junction bases unmatched: 5. This CDR3 is built from 16 residues. CDR3 sequence reads: CASSHRPSGSTGELFF. Here the CDR3 DNA reads TGTGCCAGCAGCCACAGACCTAGCGGGAGCACCGGGGAGCTGTTTTTT.

V and J are TRBV1 and TRBJ2-1; TRBD2 is taken as the D call from the table, unchecked against the DNA. TRBV1 counts as a pseudogene. The CDR3 has 15 amino acids. CDR3 nucleotides: TGCACCAGCAGCCAAGGTAAGGGACTGAACAATGAGCAGTTCTTC. Its translation: CTSSQGKGLNNEQFF.

This chain links TRBV18 with TRBJ2-7, with a tentative D call TRBD2 (6 bases). Trimming left V 0 bases short and J 0 bases short, with 9 bases between. Per germline, CDR1 KGHSH and CDR2 LQKENI. This CDR3 spans 15 amino acids. The CDR3 protein is CASSPPGLSSYEQYF. In nucleotides, the CDR3 is TGTGCCAGCTCACCACCGGGACTTAGCTCCTACGAGCAGTACTTC.

The chain recombines TRBV5-1 with TRBJ1-1; 7 bases fit TRBD1. There are 14 residues in the CDR3. J was trimmed by 2 bases and V by 4 bases; bases with no gene match: 5. From germline, CDR1 is SGHRS and CDR2 YFSETQ. The CDR3 reads CASSQGTANTEAFF. As DNA, the CDR3 is TGCGCCAGCAGCCAGGGGACAGCCAACACTGAAGCTTTCTTT.

CDR3 in amino acids: CASSNQGWDTQYF. The CDR3 nucleotides are TGTGCCAGCAGTAATCAGGGGTGGGATACGCAGTATTTT. The chain employs TRBV12-3 or TRBV12-4 and TRBJ2-3; D perhaps matches TRBD1 (6 bases). The CDR3 is 13 amino acids. With 5 bases removed from V and 6 bases from J, the gap between germline ends came to 12 bases.

This clone was picked up a small number of times. V is TRBV28 and J is TRBJ1-2, with no clear D. CDR3 size: 15 residues. Trimming pared 7 bases from V and 4 bases from J, leaving 19 bases between. CDR1 is MDHEN, CDR2 SYDVKM, per germline. CDR3 loop: CASTRAEGFTYGYTF. Here the CDR3 DNA reads TGTGCCAGCACCCGAGCGGAGGGCTTTACCTATGGCTACACCTTC.

This clone was detected once. This chain connects TRBV19 to TRBJ2-3; 13 nucleotides line up with TRBD2. The CDR3 has 15 amino acids. CDR1 and CDR2 (germline): LNHDA, SQIVND (reference sequence). V was clipped by 4 bases and J by 7 bases; unmatched bases: 5. CDR3 in amino acids: CASSTGLAGVNTQYF. The CDR3 region has the DNA TGTGCCAGTAGTACCGGACTAGCGGGGGTGAATACGCAGTATTTT.

This clone was observed a handful of times. V and J are TRBV28 and TRBJ2-5; D is perhaps TRBD1 (6 bases). This CDR3 contains 13 residues. V was cut by 6 bases and J by 1 base, with 9 bases left in between. Germline V gene data show CDR1 as MDHEN and CDR2 as SYDVKM. CDR3 in DNA: TGTGCCAGCAGAACAGGGACCCAAGAGACCCAGTACTTC. Its protein is CASRTGTQETQYF.

The CDR3 sequence: CSVLPQAQGYGYTF. CDR3 nucleotide sequence: TGCAGCGTTCTCCCCCAGGCCCAGGGCTATGGCTACACCTTC. V usage is TRBV29-1 and J usage is TRBJ1-2, with D possibly matching TRBD1 (5 bases). From germline, CDR1 is SQVTM and CDR2 ANQGSEA. V gave up 5 bases and J gave up 4 bases, with 17 bases separating them. This CDR3 region has 14 residues. Full variable domain (rest looked up from reference TRBV29-1 and TRBJ1-2): SAVISQKPSRDICQRGTSLTIQCQVDSQVTMMFWYRQQPGQSLTLIATANQGSEATYESGFVIDKFPISRPNLTFSTLTVSNMSPEDSSIYLCSVLPQAQGYGYTFGSGTRLTVV.

The rearrangement joins TRBV6-2 or TRBV6-3 to TRBJ2-3; maybe TRBD2 (5 bases). Germline V gene data show CDR1 as MNHEY and CDR2 as SVGEGT. The CDR3 is 15 amino acids. V shed 6 bases and J shed 5 bases, with 18 bases lying between them. CDR3: CASSPADSRLDTQYF. The CDR3 nucleotides read TGTGCCAGCAGCCCTGCGGACTCCAGGCTAGATACGCAGTATTTT.

The rearrangement links TRBV3-1 (or the pseudogene TRBV3-2) to TRBJ1-1; TRBD1 aligns across 12 bases. The CDR3 extends over 16 amino acids. The germline CDR1 and CDR2 sequences are LGHDT and YNNKEL (reference sequence). V lost 6 bases to trimming and J lost 0 bases; unmatched junction nucleotides: 5. CDR3 region: CASRPRDRGLNTEAFF. CDR3 nucleotides: TGTGCCAGCAGGCCACGGGACAGGGGGCTGAACACTGAAGCTTTCTTT.

The chain is built from TRBV6-5 and TRBJ1-2, with 9 bases that match TRBD1. Losses at the gene ends were 6 bases for V and 6 bases for J; bases not matched to a gene: 5. Germline V gene lookup returns CDR1 MNHEY and CDR2 SVGAGI. There are 13 residues in the CDR3. This chain's CDR3 is CASSYDRGNGYTF. The CDR3, as DNA: TGTGCCAGCAGCTACGACAGGGGGAATGGCTACACCTTC.

The chain carries TRBV7-2 and TRBJ2-1; 8 bases align to TRBD1. Unmatched junction bases numbered 2, after V lost 5 bases and J lost 5 bases. The CDR3 runs to 13 residues. Germline V CDR1 and CDR2: SGHTA, FQGNSA. For the CDR3, the DNA is TGTGCCAGCAGCCCGGACAGGGACAATGAGCAGTTCTTC. Protein: CASSPDRDNEQFF.

V and J are TRBV19 and TRBJ1-1; no firm D call. The ends were cut back, 5 bases at V and 0 bases at J, with 10 bases in the middle. Looked up from germline, CDR1 is LNHDA and CDR2 is SQIVND (reference sequence). The CDR3 is 14 amino acids. In DNA, the CDR3 is TGTGCCAGTAGTGCCCTATCGATGAACACTGAAGCTTTCTTT. Translating gives CASSALSMNTEAFF.